The 18 T cell receptor beta chains given below trace back to one sample, sequenced in a study of T cell repertoires in cytomegalovirus infection. TCRdb reprocessed the reads with MiXCR, giving one entry per CDR3 protein. The sample contains around 770,000 distinct CDR3 sequences, almost 30% of which appear only once. These receptors lack a known antigen. Sequencing used cultured CD8+ T cells from PBMCs, obtained from culture after CMV antigen stimulation. The source is a human donor in good health (CMV status not recorded). Some clones in this sample may be carry-over from other donors' samples.

This clonotype has a handful of counts. The V gene is TRBV14, the J gene TRBJ2-3; 7 positions match TRBD1. From germline, CDR1 is SGHDN and CDR2 FVKESK. The trim removed 3 bases at V and 5 bases at J, leaving 5 bases unmatched. The CDR3 has 14 residues. CDR3 region: CASSHRTGGDTQYF. The CDR3 DNA sequence: TGTGCCAGCAGCCATCGGACAGGCGGAGATACGCAGTATTTT.

The chain links TRBV7-6 to TRBJ2-1; D gene unclear. This CDR3 is 14 amino acids long. Trimming left V 2 bases short and J 8 bases short, with 13 bases between. The V gene's germline CDR1 is SGHVS and CDR2 FNYEAQ. CDR3 loop: CASSLLAALDEQFF. The CDR3 nucleotides are TGTGCCAGCAGCTTATTAGCAGCTTTGGATGAGCAGTTCTTC.

V usage is TRBV9 and J usage is TRBJ1-1, with D unresolved. This CDR3 spans 13 amino acids. CDR1 is SGDLS and CDR2 is YYNGEE in the germline V gene. Trimming cost V 4 bases and J 6 bases, with 13 bases left between them. The CDR3 region has the DNA TGTGCCAGCAGCTTCCTGGTTGGGGCTGAAGCTTTCTTT. It codes for CASSFLVGAEAFF.

This clonotype came up a few times. The chain uses TRBV9 and TRBJ2-1, with 14 bases matching TRBD2. V lost 4 bases to trimming and J lost 4 bases; unmatched junction nucleotides: 7. Germline V gives CDR1 SGDLS, CDR2 YYNGEE. This CDR3 contains 17 residues. The CDR3, as DNA: TGTGCCAGCAGCCCACGGACTAGCGGGGGGTATTACAATGAGCAGTTCTTC. It translates to CASSPRTSGGYYNEQFF.

The sample holds a few counts of this clonotype. The chain carries TRBV7-6 and TRBJ2-3; D not resolved. V was trimmed by 1 base and J by 7 bases, leaving 15 bases between them. This CDR3 contains 15 residues. Germline CDR1 reads SGHVS; CDR2 reads FNYEAQ. The CDR3 sequence is CASSLDLQKLNTQYF. The CDR3 bases are TGTGCCAGCAGCTTAGATCTACAGAAGCTTAATACGCAGTATTTT.

V usage is TRBV7-9 and J usage is TRBJ2-1, with TRBD2 matching 8 bases. Germline CDR1 and CDR2: SEHNR and FQNEAQ (reference sequence). Unmatched junction bases numbered 4, after V lost 0 bases and J lost 3 bases. The CDR3 sequence is 16 residues long. Here the CDR3 reads CASSLASSGFYNEQFF. DNA of the CDR3: TGTGCCAGCAGCTTAGCTTCTAGCGGGTTCTACAATGAGCAGTTCTTC.

This clonotype was counted a few times. The chain uses TRBV7-6 and TRBJ2-5, with 7 bases that match TRBD1. The V gene end was trimmed by 4 bases and the J gene end by 7 bases; junction bases not matched to a gene: 15. Germline lookup yields CDR1 SGHVS and CDR2 FNYEAQ. This CDR3 spans 16 amino acids. CDR3 amino acids: CASSSLGGASFGTQYF. CDR3 nucleotide sequence: TGTGCCAGCAGCTCCCTAGGGGGCGCTTCTTTTGGGACCCAGTACTTC.

The gene calls are TRBV7-9 and TRBJ1-3; D possibly corresponds to TRBD1 (6 bases). Trimming cost V 4 bases and J 0 bases, with 13 bases left between them. Germline CDR1 and CDR2: SEHNR and FQNEAQ (reference sequence). The CDR3 has 16 amino acids. CDR3 coding DNA: TGTGCCAGCAGCTCACAGGGCTCGAGCTCTGGAAACACCATATATTTT. It codes for CASSSQGSSSGNTIYF.

This clonotype was picked up a small number of times. The chain links TRBV7-9 to TRBJ2-2; D possibly corresponds to TRBD1 (6 bases). The ends were cut back, 1 base at V and 0 bases at J, with 6 bases in the middle. The CDR3 has 15 amino acids. CDR1 and CDR2 from the germline V gene are SEHNR and FQNEAQ (reference sequence). CDR3 in amino acids: CASSLEGANTGELFF. The CDR3 region has the DNA TGTGCCAGCAGCTTAGAGGGGGCGAACACCGGGGAGCTGTTTTTT.

This clonotype has only a few counts. The J gene is TRBJ2-1, the V gene TRBV7-9; the match to TRBD2 covers 12 bases. V dropped 4 bases and J dropped 2; count of bases not matched to a gene: 6. The CDR3 sequence is 17 residues long. The germline V gene encodes CDR1 SEHNR and CDR2 FQNEAQ (reference sequence). The chain's CDR3 is CASSWILAGGAYNEQFF. For the CDR3, the DNA is TGTGCCAGCAGCTGGATACTAGCGGGGGGAGCCTACAATGAGCAGTTCTTC.

This chain uses TRBV24-1 with TRBJ1-5, with D tentatively TRBD1 (5 bases). The CDR3 length is 14 residues. The V end was cut by 5 bases, the J end by 5 bases, with 12 bases between. Germline V lookup: CDR1 KGHDR, CDR2 SFDVKD. The CDR3 sequence is CATSAWGSDQPQHF. The DNA for the CDR3 is TGTGCCACCAGTGCCTGGGGGAGCGATCAGCCCCAGCATTTT.

This clonotype was found a few times. The CDR3 protein is CASSSPQAVHWEAFF. The CDR3 DNA sequence: TGTGCCAGCAGCTCACCACAGGCGGTCCACTGGGAAGCTTTCTTT. The V and J genes are TRBV7-6 and TRBJ1-1; perhaps TRBD1 as D (5 bases). The CDR3 consists of 15 residues. CDR1 SGHVS and CDR2 FNYEAQ come from the germline V gene. Trimming shortened V by 4 bases and J by 8 bases, and 20 bases separated the two germline ends. Combining the CDR3 with reference TRBV7-6 and TRBJ1-1 gives the whole variable domain GAGVSQSPRYKVTKRGQDVALRCDPISGHVSLYWYRQALGQGPEFLTYFNYEAQQDKSGLPNDRFSAERPEGSISTLTIQRTEQRDSAMYRCASSSPQAVHWEAFFGQGTRLTVV.

This clonotype occurred a few times. This sequence joins TRBV12-5 and TRBJ1-2; 10 bases fit TRBD1. The CDR3 contains 16 residues. CDR1 LGHNT and CDR2 FRNRAP come from the germline V gene. After removal of 3 bases from V and 3 bases from J, the junction contained 7 bases not matched to a gene. CDR3 nucleotides: TGTGCTAGTGGTTTACGGACAGGGGGAATAGACTATGGCTACACCTTC. Translated: CASGLRTGGIDYGYTF. Based on the CDR3 plus reference TRBV12-5 and TRBJ1-2, the full variable domain is DARVTQTPRHKVTEMGQEVTMRCQPILGHNTVFWYRQTMMQGLELLAYFRNRAPLDDSGMPKDRFSAEMPDATLATLKIQPSEPRDSAVYFCASGLRTGGIDYGYTFGSGTRLTVV.

The CDR3 region is CASSLEGTFGYTF. As DNA, the CDR3 is TGTGCCAGCAGCTTAGAGGGGACATTTGGCTACACCTTC. The chain employs TRBV7-9 and TRBJ1-2; tentative D call: TRBD1 (6 bases). This CDR3 comprises 13 residues. Trimming shortened V by 1 base and J by 7 bases, and 10 bases separated the two germline ends. Germline V gene lookup returns CDR1 SEHNR and CDR2 FQNEAQ (reference sequence).

This clonotype has just a few counts. The chain combines TRBV19 with TRBJ2-7; 7 bases match TRBD1. V shed 0 bases and J 1 base; nucleotides not matched to a gene: 3. The germline gives CDR1 LNHDA, CDR2 SQIVND (reference sequence). The length of the CDR3 is 15 residues. The CDR3 DNA follows: TGTGCCAGTAGTATAGAAGGGGGCCGGTCCTACGAGCAGTACTTC. This gives the protein CASSIEGGRSYEQYF.

The chain links TRBV4-1 to TRBJ2-7; 7 nucleotides align to TRBD1. Germline CDR1 MGHRA, CDR2 YSYEKL. CDR3 size: 18 residues. V shed 1 base and J 0 bases; nucleotides not matched to a gene: 12. The CDR3 DNA reads TGCGCCAGCAGCCAAGCACTACCCGGACAGGTTTACTCCTACGAGCAGTACTTC. Translation gives CASSQALPGQVYSYEQYF.

This clonotype turned up a few times. This chain links TRBV9 with TRBJ2-3; 7 bases are shared with TRBD2. The CDR3 totals 16 residues. From germline, CDR1 is SGDLS and CDR2 YYNGEE. V lost 0 bases to trimming and J lost 3 bases; unmatched junction nucleotides: 7. Written as DNA, the CDR3 is TGTGCCAGCAGCGTAGAGGGCGCGGGGGAAACAGATACGCAGTATTTT. It encodes CASSVEGAGETDTQYF. Using reference TRBV9 and TRBJ2-3 for the parts outside the CDR3, the full variable domain is DSGVTQTPKHLITATGQRVTLRCSPRSGDLSVYWYQQSLDQGLQFLIQYYNGEERAKGNILERFSAQQFPDLHSELNLSSLELGDSALYFCASSVEGAGETDTQYFGPGTRLTVL.

V and J are TRBV7-9 and TRBJ2-3; possibly TRBD2 for D (5 bases). This CDR3 is 16 amino acids long. Per the germline V gene, CDR1 is SEHNR and CDR2 is FQNEAQ (reference sequence). Between the trimmed V and J ends, which lost 5 bases and 0 bases, there was a span of 15 bases. In DNA, the CDR3 is TGTGCCAGCAGCGCGCTTAGCGCCTCTAGCACAGATACGCAGTATTTT. Encoded protein: CASSALSASSTDTQYF. Filled out from reference TRBV7-9 and TRBJ2-3, the complete variable domain reads DTGVSQNPRHKITKRGQNVTFRCDPISEHNRLYWYRQTLGQGPEFLTYFQNEAQLEKSRLLSDRFSAERPKGSFSTLEIQRTEQGDSAMYLCASSALSASSTDTQYFGPGTRLTVL.